The 12 T cell receptor beta chains presented below share a single source sample, sequenced in a study of post-analysis software for immune sequencing data. Study-wide points: With TRBV5-6, TRBV5-1 and TRBV20-1 included, five TRBV segments were more frequent in patients than in controls.

Tagging with unique molecular identifiers was a feature of the TCR beta cDNA libraries. TCRdb passed the PCR reads through MiXCR, listing each CDR3 protein once. The sample includes some 800,000 distinct CDR3 sequences, 46% seen only once; the top ten take approximately 4.4%. Antigens for these TCRs are unknown. The sequenced material came from blood. These receptors originate from a girl aged 5-17 years with multiple sclerosis.

This clonotype has more than one count but fewer than ten. The genes are TRBV28 and TRBJ1-2, with 7 nucleotides matching TRBD1. This CDR3 is built from 14 residues. V was pared by 5 bases and J by 4 bases, with 7 bases of the junction left unmatched. Looked up from germline, CDR1 is MDHEN and CDR2 is SYDVKM. CDR3 sequence (DNA): TGTGCCAGCAGTCGCCCGGACAGGTCCTATGGCTACACCTTC. Its protein product is CASSRPDRSYGYTF.

The chain is built from TRBV19 and TRBJ2-4, with D perhaps matching TRBD2 (5 bases). Germline V gene sequence: CDR1 LNHDA, CDR2 SQIVND (reference sequence). This CDR3 is built from 17 residues. V dropped 5 bases and J dropped 1 base, with 18 bases sitting between them. In DNA, the CDR3 is TGTGCCAGTAGTTCCCCCGGACTGCTAACGGCCAAAAACATTCAGTACTTC. Its protein product is CASSSPGLLTAKNIQYF.

A few counts support this clonotype. The CDR3 loop is CSAFSGSPSYNEQFF. The CDR3 DNA is TGCAGTGCTTTTAGCGGGAGTCCCTCCTACAATGAGCAGTTCTTC. The chain employs TRBV20-1 and TRBJ2-1; 9 bases align to TRBD2. CDR3 length equals 15 residues. Germline CDR1 is DFQATT and CDR2 is SNEGSKA (reference sequence). J gave up 0 bases and V 5 bases, and 5 bases lay outside the gene matches.

The chain uses TRBV2 and TRBJ2-1; either TRBD1 or TRBD2 may supply D (5 bases each). This CDR3 spans 14 amino acids. The ends were cut back, 0 bases at V and 7 bases at J, with 10 bases in the middle. The germline CDR1 and CDR2 sequences are SNHLY and FYNNEI. The CDR3 DNA follows: TGTGCCAGCAGTGAAGCGAGGGCAGGGAATGAGCAGTTCTTC. Amino acid sequence: CASSEARAGNEQFF.

This rearrangement joins TRBV29-1 to TRBJ2-1; tentative D call: TRBD2 (6 bases). The germline gives CDR1 SQVTM, CDR2 ANQGSEA. The V gene lost 1 base and the J gene lost 1 base, with 14 bases spanning the gap. This CDR3 spans 16 amino acids. CDR3 protein: CSVEGGDSLSYNEQFF. The DNA of the CDR3 is TGCAGCGTTGAAGGGGGGGACTCCCTATCCTACAATGAGCAGTTCTTC.

The chain recombines TRBV30 with TRBJ1-4; D is possibly TRBD1 (5 bases). Per germline, CDR1 GTSNPN and CDR2 SVGIG (reference sequence). V lost 1 base, J lost 10 bases, and 16 bases lay in between. The CDR3 sequence is 14 residues long. In DNA form, the CDR3 reads TGTGCCTGGAGTGAGGGCGACGAGAGGGGAAAACTGTTTTTT. Translated: CAWSEGDERGKLFF.

V is TRBV4-2 and J is TRBJ2-4; D ambiguous. Judging by the DNA end, TRBJ2-7 fits better; the J call may be wrong. CDR1 is LGHNA, CDR2 YNFKEQ, per germline. This CDR3 is 16 amino acids long. The CDR3 DNA reads as TGTGCCAGCAGCCAAGATGGAGACCCTATCCCCTACGAGCAGTACTTC. Protein sequence: CASSQDGDPIPYEQYF.

A few counts support this clonotype. The genes are TRBV4-3 and TRBJ2-5; D unresolved. CDR3 length: 15 residues. Trimming removed 0 bases at V and 4 bases at J, with 12 bases between. Per germline, CDR1 LGHNA and CDR2 YSLEER. CDR3 protein: CASSQDLSDGETQYF. CDR3 DNA sequence: TGCGCCAGCAGCCAAGATTTAAGCGATGGAGAGACCCAGTACTTC.

The chain is built from TRBV7-6 and TRBJ2-3, with D unresolved. Germline loops: CDR1 SGHVS, CDR2 FNYEAQ. Trimming pared 0 bases from V and 3 bases from J, leaving 13 bases between. The CDR3 has 16 residues. The CDR3 DNA reads as TGTGCCAGCAGCTTAGCGCGCAGTTCCATGACAGATACGCAGTATTTT. This encodes CASSLARSSMTDTQYF.

The V gene is TRBV6-1, the J gene TRBJ1-2; no firm D call. The CDR3 spans 15 residues. The V gene's germline CDR1 is MNHNS and CDR2 SASEGT. Trimming cost V 3 bases and J 3 bases, with 14 bases left between them. DNA for the CDR3: TGTGCCAGCAGTGACATCCGGGATCTGGACTATGGCTACACCTTC. Translating gives CASSDIRDLDYGYTF.

The rearrangement joins TRBV20-1 to TRBJ2-1; D may be TRBD2 (5 bases). This CDR3 has 15 amino acids. V was clipped by 0 bases and J by 5 bases, with 14 bases between them. Germline lookup yields CDR1 DFQATT and CDR2 SNEGSKA (reference sequence). The CDR3 is CSARDPSTTHNEQFF. CDR3 nucleotide sequence: TGCAGTGCTAGAGATCCCTCGACTACTCACAATGAGCAGTTCTTC.

This chain joins TRBV2 and TRBJ2-7; TRBD1 or TRBD2 may be the D gene (5 bases each). Germline V gene sequence: CDR1 SNHLY, CDR2 FYNNEI. V was pared by 6 bases and J by 2 bases, with 11 bases between. CDR3 length: 13 residues. Written as DNA, the CDR3 is TGTGCCAGCAGGTACGAGGGGCCCTACGAGCAGTACTTC. Residues: CASRYEGPYEQYF.